This T cell receptor (beta chain) was found in a study of blood T cell repertoires in COVID-19. As for the study in general: T cells, B-cell-depleted T cells, or PBMCs provided the cDNA or gDNA that served as material.

The ends were cut back, 3 bases at V and 2 bases at J, with 13 bases in the middle. The CDR3 consists of 15 residues. Per germline, CDR1 MNHNS and CDR2 SASEGT. The data were produced by immunoSEQ multiplex PCR, yet TCRdb's version contains in-frame clones alone and is incomplete. This table has approximately 400,000 clones, roughly nine tenths appearing once. The sequenced sample consisted of peripheral blood. This TCR derives from a man aged 35 to 55 with acute or convalescent COVID-19. This chain connects TRBV6-1 to TRBJ1-1; tentatively, D is TRBD1 (6 bases). CDR3 region: CASSEDRTANTEAFF. CDR3 nucleotide sequence: TGTGCCAGCAGTGAGGACCGGACAGCTAACACTGAAGCTTTCTTT.